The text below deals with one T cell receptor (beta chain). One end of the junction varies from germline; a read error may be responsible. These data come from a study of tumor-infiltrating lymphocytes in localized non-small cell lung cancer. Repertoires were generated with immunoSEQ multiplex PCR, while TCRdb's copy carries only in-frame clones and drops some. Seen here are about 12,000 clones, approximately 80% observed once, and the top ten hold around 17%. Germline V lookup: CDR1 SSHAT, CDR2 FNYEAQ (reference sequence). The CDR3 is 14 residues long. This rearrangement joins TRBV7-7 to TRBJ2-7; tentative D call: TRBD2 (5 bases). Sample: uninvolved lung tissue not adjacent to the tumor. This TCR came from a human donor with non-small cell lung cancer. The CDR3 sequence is CASSLYNGAYEQYF. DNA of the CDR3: TGTGCTAGCAGCTTGTACAACGGGGCCTACGAGCAGTACTTC.